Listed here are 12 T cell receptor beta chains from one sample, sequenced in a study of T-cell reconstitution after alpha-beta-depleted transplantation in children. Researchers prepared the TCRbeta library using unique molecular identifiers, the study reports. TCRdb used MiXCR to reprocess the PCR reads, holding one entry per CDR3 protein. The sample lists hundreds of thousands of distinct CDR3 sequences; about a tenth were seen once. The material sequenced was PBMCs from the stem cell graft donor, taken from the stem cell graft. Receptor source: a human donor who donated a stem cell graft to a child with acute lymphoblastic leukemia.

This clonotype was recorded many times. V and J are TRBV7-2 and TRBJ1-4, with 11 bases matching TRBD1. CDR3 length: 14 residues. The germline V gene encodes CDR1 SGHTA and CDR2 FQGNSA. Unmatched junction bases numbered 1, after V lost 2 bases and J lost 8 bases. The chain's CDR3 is CASSLRTGGEKLFF. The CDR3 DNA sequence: TGTGCCAGCAGCTTACGGACAGGGGGCGAAAAACTGTTTTTT. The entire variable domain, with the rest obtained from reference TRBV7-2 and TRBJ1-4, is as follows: GAGVSQSPSNKVTEKGKDVELRCDPISGHTALYWYRQSLGQGLEFLIYFQGNSAPDKSGLPSDRFSAERTGGSVSTLTIQRTQQEDSAVYLCASSLRTGGEKLFFGSGTQLSVL.

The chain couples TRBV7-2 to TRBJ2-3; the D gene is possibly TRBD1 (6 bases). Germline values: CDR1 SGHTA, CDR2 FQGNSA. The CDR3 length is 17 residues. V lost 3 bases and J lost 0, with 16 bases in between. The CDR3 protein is CASSFAGTPFSTDTQYF. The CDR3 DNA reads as TGTGCCAGCAGCTTCGCCGGGACACCATTTAGCACAGATACGCAGTATTTT. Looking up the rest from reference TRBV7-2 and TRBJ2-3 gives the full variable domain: GAGVSQSPSNKVTEKGKDVELRCDPISGHTALYWYRQSLGQGLEFLIYFQGNSAPDKSGLPSDRFSAERTGGSVSTLTIQRTQQEDSAVYLCASSFAGTPFSTDTQYFGPGTRLTVL.

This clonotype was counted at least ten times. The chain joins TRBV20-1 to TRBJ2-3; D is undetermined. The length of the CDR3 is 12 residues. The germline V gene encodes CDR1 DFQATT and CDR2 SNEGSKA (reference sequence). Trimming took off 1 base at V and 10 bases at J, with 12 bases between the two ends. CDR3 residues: CSARGDPHSQYF. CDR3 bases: TGCAGTGCTAGAGGAGACCCGCATTCGCAGTATTTT.

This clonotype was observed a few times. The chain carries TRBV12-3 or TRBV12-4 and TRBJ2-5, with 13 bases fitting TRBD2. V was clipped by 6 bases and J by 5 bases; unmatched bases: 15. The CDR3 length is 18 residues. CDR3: CASSPTGLLAGGKETQYF. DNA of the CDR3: TGTGCCAGCAGCCCTACGGGCTTACTAGCGGGGGGGAAGGAGACCCAGTACTTC.

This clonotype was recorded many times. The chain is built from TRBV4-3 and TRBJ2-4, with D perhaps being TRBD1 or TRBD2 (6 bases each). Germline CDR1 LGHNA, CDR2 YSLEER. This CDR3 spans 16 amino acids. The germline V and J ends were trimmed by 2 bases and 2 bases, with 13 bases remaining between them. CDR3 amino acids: CASSQLGGGPKNIQYF. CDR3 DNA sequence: TGCGCCAGCAGCCAATTGGGTGGGGGGCCCAAAAACATTCAGTACTTC.

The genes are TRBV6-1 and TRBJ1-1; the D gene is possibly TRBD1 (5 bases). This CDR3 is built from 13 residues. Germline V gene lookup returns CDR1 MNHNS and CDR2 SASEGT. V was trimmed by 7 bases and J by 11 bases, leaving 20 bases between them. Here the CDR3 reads CASIPGDLGLAFF. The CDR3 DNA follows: TGTGCCAGCATCCCCGGGGACTTGGGGTTGGCTTTCTTT.

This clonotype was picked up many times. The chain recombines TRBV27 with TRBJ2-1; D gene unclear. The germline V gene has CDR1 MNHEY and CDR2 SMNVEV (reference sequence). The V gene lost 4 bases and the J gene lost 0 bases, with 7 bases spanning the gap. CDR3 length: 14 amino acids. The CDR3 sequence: CASSSGSSYNEQFF. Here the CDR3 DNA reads TGTGCCAGCAGTTCAGGAAGCTCCTACAATGAGCAGTTCTTC.

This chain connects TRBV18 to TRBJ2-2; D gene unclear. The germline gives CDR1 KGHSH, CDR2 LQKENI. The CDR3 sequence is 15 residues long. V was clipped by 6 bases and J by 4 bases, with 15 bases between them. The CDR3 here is CASSLRAPSTGELFF. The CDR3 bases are TGTGCCAGCTCCCTCCGGGCGCCCAGCACCGGGGAGCTGTTTTTT.

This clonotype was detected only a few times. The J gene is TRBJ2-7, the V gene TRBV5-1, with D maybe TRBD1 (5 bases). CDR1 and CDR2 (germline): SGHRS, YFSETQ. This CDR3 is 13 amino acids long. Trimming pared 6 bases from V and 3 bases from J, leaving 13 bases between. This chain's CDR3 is CASTRVGDYEQYF. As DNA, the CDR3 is TGCGCCAGCACTCGGGTAGGGGACTACGAGCAGTACTTC.

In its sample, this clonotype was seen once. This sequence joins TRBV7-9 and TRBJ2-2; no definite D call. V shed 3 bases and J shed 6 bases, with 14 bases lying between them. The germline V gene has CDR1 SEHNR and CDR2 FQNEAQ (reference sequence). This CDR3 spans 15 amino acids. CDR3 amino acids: CASSLRSFDAGELFF. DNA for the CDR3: TGTGCCAGCAGCTTGCGCAGTTTTGATGCCGGGGAGCTGTTTTTT.

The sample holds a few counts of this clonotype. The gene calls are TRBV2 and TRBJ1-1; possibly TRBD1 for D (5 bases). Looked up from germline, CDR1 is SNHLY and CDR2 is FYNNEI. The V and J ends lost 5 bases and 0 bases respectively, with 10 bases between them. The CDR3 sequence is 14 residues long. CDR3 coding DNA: TGTGCCAGCAGTAATGAGGGGATGAACACTGAAGCTTTCTTT. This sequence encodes CASSNEGMNTEAFF.

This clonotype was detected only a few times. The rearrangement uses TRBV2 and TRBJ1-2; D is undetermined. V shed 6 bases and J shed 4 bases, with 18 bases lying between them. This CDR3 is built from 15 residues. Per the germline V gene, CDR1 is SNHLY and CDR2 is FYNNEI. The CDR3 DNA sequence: TGTGCCAGCAGCCACCGGGATCCTACCCGCTATGGCTACACCTTC. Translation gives CASSHRDPTRYGYTF.